This T cell receptor (beta chain) was sequenced for a study of cytomegalovirus exposure and HLA in healthy donors. The study, taken as a whole, reports: According to an earlier analysis, most TCR beta V segments yielded productive rearrangements about 87% or about 30% of the time.

13 Jbeta primers and 60 Vbeta primers were used for the PCR. Some clones are missing from TCRdb's copy, which holds only in-frame ones; the method was immunoSEQ multiplex PCR. The data hold about 130,000 clones, with 60% to 80% observed a single time. The V end was cut by 7 bases, the J end by 3 bases, with 12 bases between. The germline V gene encodes CDR1 MGHDK and CDR2 SYGVNS. The CDR3 contains 13 residues. For this clone: Its matching antigen is unknown.

This sequence was found in a man aged 25-45 years in good health and CMV-seronegative. The J gene is TRBJ1-1, the V gene TRBV25-1; D may be TRBD1 (6 bases). The sample taken for sequencing was PBMCs. CDR3 coding DNA: TGTGCCAGCACATCGACAGGTTACACTGAAGCTTTCTTT. It translates to CASTSTGYTEAFF.